Shown below are 20 T cell receptor beta chains from a single sample sequenced in a study of T cell responses to AZD1222 COVID-19 vaccine. Produced via immunoSEQ multiplex PCR; TCRdb's table is partial and in-frame only. The sample contains over 75,000 clones, roughly nine tenths of which appear only once. Sample: peripheral blood, taken on day 0 of AZD1222 vaccination. The receptors come from an adult in good health.

This chain's CDR3 is CASSLAGTEKETQYF. The CDR3 region has the DNA TGTGCCAGCAGCTTAGCCGGGACGGAGAAAGAGACCCAGTACTTC. The V and J genes are TRBV11-2 and TRBJ2-5; D is possibly TRBD1 or TRBD2 (5 bases each). Germline V CDR1 and CDR2: SGHAT, FQNNGV. V lost 1 base to trimming and J lost 3 bases, with 12 bases between them. The CDR3 is 15 residues long.

This clone was observed a single time. V usage is TRBV2 and J usage is TRBJ2-3, with D hard to call. V lost 2 bases and J lost 5, with 8 bases in between. Germline V gene lookup returns CDR1 SNHLY and CDR2 FYNNEI. This CDR3 region has 13 residues. The CDR3 reads CASSEWAQDTQYF. CDR3 sequence (DNA): TGTGCCAGCAGTGAATGGGCCCAAGATACGCAGTATTTT.

The gene calls are TRBV9 and TRBJ1-4; 9 bases match TRBD1. V gave up 0 bases and J gave up 3 bases; unmatched junction bases: 3. Per germline, CDR1 SGDLS and CDR2 YYNGEE. CDR3 length: 16 amino acids. The CDR3 protein is CASSVGTGAPNEKLFF. CDR3 DNA: TGTGCCAGCAGCGTAGGGACAGGGGCCCCTAATGAAAAACTGTTTTTT. Variable domain in full (rest from reference TRBV9 and TRBJ1-4): DSGVTQTPKHLITATGQRVTLRCSPRSGDLSVYWYQQSLDQGLQFLIQYYNGEERAKGNILERFSAQQFPDLHSELNLSSLELGDSALYFCASSVGTGAPNEKLFFGSGTQLSVL.

The chain combines TRBV2 with TRBJ1-2, with D tentatively TRBD1 (5 bases). CDR1 and CDR2 (germline): SNHLY, FYNNEI. This CDR3 region has 14 residues. The V end lost 1 base, the J end lost 5 bases, and 11 bases lay between the germline ends. DNA of the CDR3: TGTGCCAGCAGTGAAGGAAGCAGGGCTTATGGCTACACCTTC. Its translation: CASSEGSRAYGYTF.

V and J are TRBV7-9 and TRBJ2-1, with D possibly matching TRBD2 (5 bases). The germline V and J ends were trimmed by 2 bases and 5 bases, with 13 bases remaining between them. Germline CDR1 SEHNR, CDR2 FQNEAQ (reference sequence). The CDR3 has 15 amino acids. The CDR3 DNA is TGTGCCAGCAGCTTAAAGGCGGTGGAGGACAATGAGCAGTTCTTC. The encoded protein is CASSLKAVEDNEQFF.

The rearrangement uses TRBV29-1 and TRBJ2-3; possibly TRBD1 for D (5 bases). This CDR3 has 13 residues. The germline V gene encodes CDR1 SQVTM and CDR2 ANQGSEA. V was pared by 3 bases and J by 2 bases, with 9 bases between. This CDR3 is CSVEGRVTDTQYF. CDR3 nucleotides: TGCAGCGTTGAGGGGCGCGTCACAGATACGCAGTATTTT.

This sequence joins TRBV2 and TRBJ1-2; D is ambiguous. The CDR3 spans 12 residues. Trimming left V 1 base short and J 10 bases short, with 10 bases between. The germline gives CDR1 SNHLY, CDR2 FYNNEI. The DNA for the CDR3 is TGTGCCAGCAGTGAAGTCGGTCGAGTCTACACCTTC. The encoded protein is CASSEVGRVYTF. Combining the CDR3 with reference TRBV2 and TRBJ1-2 gives the whole variable domain EPEVTQTPSHQVTQMGQEVILRCVPISNHLYFYWYRQILGQKVEFLVSFYNNEISEKSEIFDDQFSVERPDGSNFTLKIRSTKLEDSAMYFCASSEVGRVYTFGSGTRLTVV.

This chain joins TRBV12-3 or TRBV12-4 and TRBJ2-1, with D uncertain. V was trimmed by 5 bases and J by 4 bases, leaving 9 bases between them. The CDR3 extends over 13 amino acids. CDR3 residues: CASSPDGYNEQFF. CDR3 DNA: TGTGCCAGCAGTCCCGACGGGTACAATGAGCAGTTCTTC.

The V call is TRBV19, the J call TRBJ2-2; perhaps TRBD1 as D (6 bases). Looked up from germline, CDR1 is LNHDA and CDR2 is SQIVND (reference sequence). The V and J ends lost 8 bases and 0 bases respectively, with 13 bases between them. CDR3 length: 15 amino acids. The CDR3 loop reads CASWAGASNTGELFF. The CDR3 DNA reads as TGTGCCAGTTGGGCAGGGGCCTCGAACACCGGGGAGCTGTTTTTT.

The rearrangement uses TRBV14 and TRBJ2-3; 9 positions match TRBD1. Germline V CDR1 and CDR2: SGHDN, FVKESK. With V trimmed by 0 bases and J by 2 bases, 9 bases remained unmatched. This CDR3 has 18 amino acids. This CDR3 reads CASSQDLPGTGYTDTQYF. CDR3 DNA: TGTGCCAGCAGCCAAGACCTGCCCGGGACAGGGTACACAGATACGCAGTATTTT.

This clone was observed a single time. The chain joins TRBV15 to TRBJ1-2; D gene unclear. Germline CDR1 reads LNHNV; CDR2 reads YYDKDF (reference sequence). The CDR3 covers 16 residues. V was shortened by 1 base and J by 1 base, with 13 bases between the two germline ends. CDR3 sequence: CATSRGSLDINYGYTF. In nucleotides, the CDR3 is TGTGCCACCAGCAGAGGGTCATTGGATATTAACTATGGCTACACCTTC.

The V and J genes are TRBV12-3 or TRBV12-4 and TRBJ2-5; 7 bases are shared with TRBD1. J was trimmed by 2 bases and V by 6 bases; bases with no gene match: 3. The CDR3 has 13 amino acids. Here the CDR3 reads CASRRTGQETQYF. CDR3 DNA: TGTGCCAGCAGGCGGACAGGACAAGAGACCCAGTACTTC.

V and J are TRBV6-5 and TRBJ2-7; D perhaps matches TRBD2 (5 bases). Germline V gene data show CDR1 as MNHEY and CDR2 as SVGAGI. V was clipped by 6 bases and J by 0 bases, with 9 bases between them. The CDR3 loop spans 13 amino acids. The CDR3 is CASRDSSSYEQYF. CDR3 bases: TGTGCCAGCAGGGACTCGAGCTCCTACGAGCAGTACTTC.

The chain combines TRBV3-1 (or the pseudogene TRBV3-2) with TRBJ1-5, with 11 nucleotides matching TRBD1. Germline lookup yields CDR1 LGHDT and CDR2 YNNKEL (reference sequence). J gave up 2 bases and V 4 bases, and 4 bases lay outside the gene matches. The length of the CDR3 is 16 residues. CDR3 residues: CASSPGQGGGNQPQHF. The CDR3 coding sequence is TGTGCCAGCAGCCCGGGACAGGGGGGCGGCAATCAGCCCCAGCATTTT.

The gene calls are TRBV14 and TRBJ2-1; 7 bases agree with TRBD1. The CDR3 covers 15 residues. Germline V gene sequence: CDR1 SGHDN, CDR2 FVKESK. The V and J ends lost 3 bases and 4 bases, in that order; junction bases with no gene match: 6. CDR3 DNA: TGTGCCAGCAGCCAGCTCGGGACAGCGTACAATGAGCAGTTCTTC. As protein: CASSQLGTAYNEQFF.

This clone was seen once. J is TRBJ2-1 and V is TRBV18; D is uncertain. The CDR3 loop spans 14 amino acids. Germline loops: CDR1 KGHSH, CDR2 LQKENI. V was cut by 3 bases and J by 3 bases, with 9 bases left in between. In DNA form, the CDR3 reads TGTGCCAGCTCACCCCAAAAGGGCTACAATGAGCAGTTCTTC. It yields the protein CASSPQKGYNEQFF.

The CDR3 DNA reads as TGTGCCAGCAGTTCCATTGGAAACACCATATATTTT. Translation: CASSSIGNTIYF. The V gene is TRBV7-9, the J gene TRBJ1-3; D unresolved. The germline gives CDR1 SEHNR, CDR2 FQNEAQ (reference sequence). CDR3 length equals 12 residues. Between the trimmed V and J ends, which lost 6 bases and 3 bases, there was a span of 6 bases.

The chain recombines TRBV30 with TRBJ1-5; 10 bases line up with TRBD1. Trimming cost V 2 bases and J 0 bases; bases outside gene matches: 16. Germline lookup yields CDR1 GTSNPN and CDR2 SVGIG (reference sequence). CDR3 length equals 20 residues. The CDR3 coding sequence is TGTGCCTGGAGTCCTCGGAACGGACAGGGGGGCATTCCTAGCAATCAGCCCCAGCATTTT. As protein: CAWSPRNGQGGIPSNQPQHF.

The V and J genes are TRBV13 and TRBJ2-2; D may be TRBD1 (7 bases). V was pared by 2 bases and J by 6 bases, with 16 bases between. The CDR3 extends over 16 amino acids. Germline lookup yields CDR1 PRHDT and CDR2 FYEKMQ (reference sequence). The CDR3 sequence is CASSLIRQGGPGELFF. CDR3 DNA sequence: TGTGCCAGCAGCTTAATCCGGCAGGGGGGTCCCGGGGAGCTGTTTTTT.

This clone was observed a single time. The junction departs from germline at one end; a sequencing error may be responsible. V and J are TRBV18 and TRBJ1-3; D unresolved. The CDR3 consists of 15 residues. Germline assignment: CDR1 KGHSH and CDR2 LQKENI. The CDR3 reads CASSPRQTTGNTIYF. The CDR3 DNA reads TGTGCCAGCTCACCGCGCCAAACCACTGGGAACACCATATATTTT. The whole variable domain, remainder taken from reference TRBV18 and TRBJ1-3, is NAGVMQNPRHLVRRRGQEARLRCSPMKGHSHVYWYRQLPEEGLKFMVYLQKENIIDESGMPKERFSAEFPKEGPSILRIQQVVRGDSAAYFCASSPRQTTGNTIYFGEGSWLTVV.